This TCR beta chain was captured in a study of shared clonotypes between healthy human individuals. V was pared by 5 bases and J by 3 bases, with 16 bases between. Germline V gene sequence: CDR1 GTSNPN, CDR2 SVGIG (reference sequence). The CDR3 runs to 14 residues. Sequenced by immunoSEQ multiplex PCR; TCRdb stores in-frame clones only, minus some. The data hold a few million clones, with 85% to 95% observed a single time. The sequence was collected from a man aged 18 to 30 in good health. Some clones in this sample may be carry-over from other donors' samples. Material: naive CD4+ T cells from PBMCs. Subset here: CD45RA+ positively selected. The chain links TRBV30 to TRBJ1-1; D may be TRBD1 (5 bases). DNA of the CDR3: TGTGCCTGGCTCGCACGGGGCGAGTACACTGAAGCTTTCTTT. This codes for CAWLARGEYTEAFF. The full variable domain, completed using reference TRBV30 and TRBJ1-1, is SQTIHQWPATLVQPVGSPLSLECTVEGTSNPNLYWYRQAAGRGLQLLFYSVGIGQISSEVPQNLSASRPQDRQFILSSKKLLLSDSGFYLCAWLARGEYTEAFFGQGTRLTVV.